The 30 T cell receptor beta chains listed next were all sequenced from one sample in a study of blood T cell repertoires in COVID-19. TCRdb keeps only in-frame clones here, not all; method: immunoSEQ multiplex PCR. The sample shows about 260,000 clones, about 87% of them seen only once. The specimen sequenced was peripheral blood. The receptors stem from a man aged 55-75 years who had recovered from COVID-19.

J is TRBJ2-1 and V is TRBV2; the match to TRBD2 covers 13 bases. The CDR3 contains 15 residues. The V segment lost 4 bases and the J segment 7 bases; nucleotides outside the gene matches: 4. Germline assignment: CDR1 SNHLY and CDR2 FYNNEI. The CDR3 loop is CASSGGLAGLNEQFF. The CDR3, as DNA: TGTGCCAGCAGTGGGGGACTAGCGGGGCTGAATGAGCAGTTCTTC.

The chain has TRBV24-1 and TRBJ2-3, with 11 bases fitting TRBD1. The CDR3 runs to 16 residues. With V trimmed by 5 bases and J by 4 bases, 7 bases remained unmatched. The germline CDR1 and CDR2 sequences are KGHDR and SFDVKD. The CDR3 DNA is TGTGCCACCAGTGTCAATACGGGACAGGGGGCAGATACGCAGTATTTT. This sequence encodes CATSVNTGQGADTQYF.

V and J are TRBV5-4 and TRBJ1-3; D not certain. The CDR3 is 16 residues long. V was pared by 3 bases and J by 0 bases, with 13 bases between. In germline, CDR1 is SGHNT, CDR2 YYREEE (reference sequence). CDR3 sequence (DNA): TGTGCCAGCAGCTCCTCGACTTACACCTCTGGAAACACCATATATTTT. Translation: CASSSSTYTSGNTIYF.

This clone was observed a few times. The chain links TRBV24-1 to TRBJ2-2, with 7 nucleotides matching TRBD1. The CDR3 has 16 amino acids. Per germline, CDR1 KGHDR and CDR2 SFDVKD. V gave up 3 bases and J gave up 4 bases; unmatched junction bases: 7. The CDR3 protein is CATSDILQGPTGELFF. The CDR3 DNA sequence: TGTGCCACCAGTGATATACTACAGGGGCCCACCGGGGAGCTGTTTTTT.

The chain couples TRBV19 to TRBJ1-1, with a possible D match to TRBD1 (6 bases). CDR1 LNHDA and CDR2 SQIVND come from the germline V gene (reference sequence). The V end was cut by 7 bases, the J end by 2 bases, with 20 bases between. This CDR3 region has 16 residues. The CDR3 bases are TGTGCCAGTACCAAGGCGGGGGGCGAACCTAACACTGAAGCTTTCTTT. This codes for CASTKAGGEPNTEAFF.

The rearrangement joins TRBV5-1 to TRBJ2-1; TRBD1 matches 11 bases. The CDR3 contains 17 residues. Germline V gives CDR1 SGHRS, CDR2 YFSETQ. The V and J ends lost 0 bases and 3 bases, in that order; junction bases with no gene match: 5. CDR3 nucleotide sequence: TGCGCCAGCAGCTTGGCCATGGGGACAGGGGGCTACAATGAGCAGTTCTTC. It is translated as CASSLAMGTGGYNEQFF.

This clone was seen a few times. V is TRBV18 and J is TRBJ2-7, with D maybe TRBD2 (5 bases). V was clipped by 2 bases and J by 4 bases, with 15 bases between them. The CDR3 is made up of 15 amino acids. CDR1 is KGHSH and CDR2 is LQKENI in the germline V gene. This CDR3 is CASSPNKGGMYEQYF. As DNA, the CDR3 is TGTGCCAGCTCACCAAATAAAGGAGGAATGTACGAGCAGTACTTC.

This chain links TRBV27 with TRBJ1-2, with D possibly being TRBD1 (5 bases). V gave up 4 bases and J gave up 8 bases, with 14 bases separating them. The CDR3 covers 13 residues. Per germline, CDR1 MNHEY and CDR2 SMNVEV (reference sequence). CDR3 sequence reads: CASSYGGLRGYTF. For the CDR3, the DNA is TGTGCCAGCAGTTACGGGGGGTTGAGAGGCTACACCTTC.

This sequence joins TRBV19 and TRBJ1-1, with 9 positions matching TRBD1. The V gene end was trimmed by 3 bases and the J gene end by 1 base; junction bases not matched to a gene: 6. There are 16 residues in the CDR3. Germline values: CDR1 LNHDA, CDR2 SQIVND (reference sequence). The CDR3 nucleotides read TGTGCCAGTAGTATGGCGACAGGGGGTTCGAACACTGAAGCTTTCTTT. Translated, it gives CASSMATGGSNTEAFF. Together with reference TRBV19 and TRBJ1-1, the CDR3 gives the full variable domain: DGGITQSPKYLFRKEGQNVTLSCEQNLNHDAMYWYRQDPGQGLRLIYYSQIVNDFQKGDIAEGYSVSREKKESFPLTVTSAQKNPTAFYLCASSMATGGSNTEAFFGQGTRLTVV.

V and J are TRBV6-5 and TRBJ2-2; tentatively, D is TRBD2 (6 bases). CDR1 is MNHEY and CDR2 is SVGAGI in the germline V gene. The CDR3 totals 15 residues. V was clipped by 2 bases and J by 4 bases, with 11 bases between them. CDR3 in amino acids: CASSYRRGGTGELFF. The DNA of the CDR3 is TGTGCCAGCAGTTACCGGCGGGGCGGCACCGGGGAGCTGTTTTTT.

This sequence joins TRBV15 and TRBJ1-6; 12 bases are a match to TRBD1. Germline V lookup: CDR1 LNHNV, CDR2 YYDKDF (reference sequence). The junction had 12 bases not matched to a gene; V was cut back by 5 bases and J by 10 bases. The CDR3 loop spans 17 amino acids. This CDR3 is CATSPMRDRGRSSPLHF. CDR3 coding DNA: TGTGCCACCAGCCCCATGCGGGACAGGGGGCGATCCTCACCCCTCCACTTT.

The chain recombines TRBV3-1 (or the pseudogene TRBV3-2) with TRBJ2-7; 10 positions agree with TRBD2. There are 14 residues in the CDR3. Germline V gives CDR1 LGHDT, CDR2 YNNKEL (reference sequence). With 6 bases clipped from V and 2 bases from J, the junction kept 4 bases outside the gene matches. DNA for the CDR3: TGTGCCAGCAGACCAAGCGGGGGGGCCTACGAGCAGTACTTC. Its translation: CASRPSGGAYEQYF.

The V gene is TRBV7-9, the J gene TRBJ1-2; 9 nucleotides agree with TRBD1. The ends lost 3 bases at V and 8 bases at J; junction bases unmatched: 7. CDR1 is SEHNR and CDR2 is FQNEAQ in the germline V gene (reference sequence). This CDR3 has 14 amino acids. The CDR3 sequence: CASSFNRGPLGYTF. CDR3 nucleotide sequence: TGTGCCAGCAGCTTTAACAGGGGGCCCTTGGGCTACACCTTC.

This chain uses TRBV19 with TRBJ2-1, with 8 bases identical to TRBD1. CDR3 length: 14 residues. Germline lookup yields CDR1 LNHDA and CDR2 SQIVND (reference sequence). V lost 4 bases and J lost 6; bases outside the gene matches: 5. This CDR3 reads CASSSPDRGNEQFF. CDR3 nucleotide sequence: TGTGCCAGTAGTAGCCCCGACAGGGGCAATGAGCAGTTCTTC.

This chain links TRBV4-1 with TRBJ1-4; maybe TRBD1 (5 bases). CDR1 MGHRA and CDR2 YSYEKL come from the germline V gene. The V end was cut by 2 bases, the J end by 5 bases, with 12 bases between. CDR3 size: 15 residues. The CDR3 protein is CASSQIRATNEKLFF. The CDR3 DNA sequence: TGCGCCAGCAGCCAAATCAGGGCGACAAATGAAAAACTGTTTTTT.

This clone was found once. The CDR3 sequence is CASSPGGDEQFF. CDR3 nucleotide sequence: TGTGCCAGCAGCCCGGGGGGGGATGAGCAGTTCTTC. The chain uses TRBV6-5 and TRBJ2-1, with 8 positions matching TRBD2. The CDR3 contains 12 residues. Germline assignment: CDR1 MNHEY and CDR2 SVGAGI. Trimming at V came to 6 bases and at J to 8 bases, leaving 3 bases not matched to a gene.

The V and J genes are TRBV19 and TRBJ2-1, with 11 bases matching TRBD2. Germline CDR1 LNHDA, CDR2 SQIVND (reference sequence). The CDR3 extends over 14 amino acids. J was trimmed by 8 bases and V by 5 bases; bases with no gene match: 5. CDR3 in DNA: TGTGCCAGTAGTGAGACTAGCGGGGACGATGAGCAGTTCTTC. Translated, it gives CASSETSGDDEQFF.

The chain has TRBV18 and TRBJ2-2; 7 bases are a match to TRBD1. The trim removed 4 bases at V and 1 base at J, leaving 3 bases unmatched. CDR3 length: 15 residues. Germline-derived CDR1 and CDR2 are KGHSH and LQKENI. CDR3 amino acids: CASSRTGGNTGELFF. The CDR3 region has the DNA TGTGCCAGCTCACGGACAGGAGGGAACACCGGGGAGCTGTTTTTT.

Comments on this clone: At one end the junction does not follow the germline gene, possibly because of a read error. The chain carries TRBV6-5 and TRBJ2-1; TRBD2 aligns across 15 bases. Germline CDR1 and CDR2: MNHEY and SVGAGI. CDR3 length: 12 amino acids. Here the CDR3 reads CASARTSGGGIF. The CDR3 region has the DNA TGTGCCAGCGCCCGGACTAGCGGGGGGGGTATCTTC.

This clone came up once. The rearrangement uses TRBV19 and TRBJ1-2; 10 nucleotides align to TRBD1. The germline gives CDR1 LNHDA, CDR2 SQIVND (reference sequence). CDR3 size: 14 residues. Germline trimming cut 4 bases from V and 4 bases from J; bases unmatched to any gene: 3. This CDR3 reads CASSRDRGGYGYTF. CDR3 bases: TGTGCCAGTAGTAGGGACAGGGGTGGCTATGGCTACACCTTC.

The rearrangement uses TRBV27 and TRBJ2-1, with 12 bases that match TRBD2. CDR3 size: 16 residues. J lost 10 bases, V lost 4 bases, and 11 bases had no gene match. CDR1 and CDR2 (germline): MNHEY, SMNVEV (reference sequence). This CDR3 reads CASSSYPSGGAGEQFF. The CDR3 region has the DNA TGTGCCAGCAGTTCCTACCCTAGCGGGGGGGCAGGGGAGCAGTTCTTC.

This clone was recorded only once. The V call is TRBV5-1, the J call TRBJ2-1; D might be TRBD1 (5 bases). Deletions cut 2 bases from V and 5 bases from J, with 8 bases between. The CDR3 spans 13 residues. Germline V gene sequence: CDR1 SGHRS, CDR2 YFSETQ. This CDR3 is CASSLQVNNEQFF. The DNA of the CDR3 is TGCGCCAGCAGCTTACAGGTAAACAATGAGCAGTTCTTC.

The V and J genes are TRBV7-9 and TRBJ1-2; 8 nucleotides line up with TRBD1. Germline V gene sequence: CDR1 SEHNR, CDR2 FQNEAQ (reference sequence). The ends lost 8 bases at V and 5 bases at J; junction bases unmatched: 13. CDR3 length equals 15 residues. The CDR3, as DNA: TGTGCCAGCCTGGGATCAGGGGGCCCAACGTATGGCTACACCTTC. Translated: CASLGSGGPTYGYTF.

The chain links TRBV5-4 to TRBJ2-2; D might be TRBD1 (6 bases). The CDR3 contains 16 residues. From germline, CDR1 is SGHNT and CDR2 YYREEE (reference sequence). The germline V and J ends were trimmed by 3 bases and 0 bases, with 12 bases remaining between them. The CDR3 region is CASSSRDRPNTGELFF. The DNA for the CDR3 is TGTGCCAGCAGCTCTAGAGACAGGCCGAACACCGGGGAGCTGTTTTTT.

This chain connects TRBV27 to TRBJ2-1; 9 bases agree with TRBD2. Germline V CDR1 and CDR2: MNHEY, SMNVEV (reference sequence). Germline trimming cut 8 bases from V and 4 bases from J; bases unmatched to any gene: 6. The CDR3 extends over 14 amino acids. This CDR3 is CASGPGLAYNEQFF. CDR3 DNA sequence: TGTGCCAGCGGACCGGGACTAGCTTACAATGAGCAGTTCTTC.

This chain's CDR3 is CAISGQGGEGTQYF. For the CDR3, the DNA is TGTGCCATCAGTGGACAGGGGGGGGAGGGGACCCAGTACTTC. V gene TRBV10-3 combines with J gene TRBJ2-5, with 9 bases matching TRBD1. CDR1 is ENHRY and CDR2 is SYGVKD in the germline V gene. The CDR3 runs to 14 residues. V trimming: 4 bases; J trimming: 7 bases; junction bases outside the gene matches: 7.

The chain couples TRBV29-1 to TRBJ2-1; 7 nucleotides align to TRBD2. This CDR3 comprises 16 residues. V shed 3 bases and J 5 bases; nucleotides not matched to a gene: 13. Germline assignment: CDR1 SQVTM and CDR2 ANQGSEA. Here the CDR3 DNA reads TGCAGCGTTGATCAACTAGCGCAGCAACTTCACAATGAGCAGTTCTTC. This gives the protein CSVDQLAQQLHNEQFF.

The genes are TRBV29-1 and TRBJ2-7; maybe TRBD1 (6 bases). Germline CDR1 is SQVTM and CDR2 is ANQGSEA. The CDR3 sequence is 12 residues long. Trimming took 7 bases from V and 2 from J, leaving 12 bases between them. The CDR3 here is CSGTTGPYEQYF. The CDR3 DNA reads TGCAGCGGGACGACAGGACCCTACGAGCAGTACTTC.

On this clone: The sample contains more than one DNA sequence encoding this CDR3. The CDR3 sequence is CATSRDRANTGELFF. For the CDR3, the DNA is TGTGCCACCAGCAGAGACAGGGCGAACACCGGGGAGCTGTTTTTT. The chain recombines TRBV15 with TRBJ2-2, with D perhaps matching TRBD1 (5 bases). Germline CDR1 reads LNHNV; CDR2 reads YYDKDF (reference sequence). The CDR3 extends over 15 amino acids. Trimming left V 0 bases short and J 0 bases short, with 5 bases between.

The rearrangement joins TRBV27 to TRBJ1-2, with unresolved D. V lost 3 bases and J lost 0, with 8 bases in between. CDR1 MNHEY and CDR2 SMNVEV come from the germline V gene (reference sequence). CDR3 length equals 14 residues. The CDR3 DNA follows: TGTGCCAGCAGTTTTCACAGATCTAACTATGGCTACACCTTC. This gives the protein CASSFHRSNYGYTF.